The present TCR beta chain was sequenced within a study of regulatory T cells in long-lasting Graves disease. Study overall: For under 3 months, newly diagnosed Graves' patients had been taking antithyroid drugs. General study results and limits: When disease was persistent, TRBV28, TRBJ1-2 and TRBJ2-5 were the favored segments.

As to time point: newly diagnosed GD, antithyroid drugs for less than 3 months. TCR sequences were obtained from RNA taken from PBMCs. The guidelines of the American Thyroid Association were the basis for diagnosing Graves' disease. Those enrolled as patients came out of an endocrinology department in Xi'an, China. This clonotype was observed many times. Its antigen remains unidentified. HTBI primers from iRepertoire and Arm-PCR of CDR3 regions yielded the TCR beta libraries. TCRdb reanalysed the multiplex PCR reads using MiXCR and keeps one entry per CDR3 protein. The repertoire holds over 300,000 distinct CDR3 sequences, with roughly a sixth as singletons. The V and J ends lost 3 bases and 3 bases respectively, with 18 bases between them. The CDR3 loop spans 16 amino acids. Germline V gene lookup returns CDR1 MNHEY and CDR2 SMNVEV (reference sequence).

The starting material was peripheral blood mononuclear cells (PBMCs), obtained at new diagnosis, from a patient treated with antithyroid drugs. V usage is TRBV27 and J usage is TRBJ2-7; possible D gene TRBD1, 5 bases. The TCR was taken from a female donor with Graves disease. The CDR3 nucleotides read TGTGCCAGCAGTTTTGGCCCCAGGGTCCTGCACTACGAGCAGTACTTC. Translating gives CASSFGPRVLHYEQYF.